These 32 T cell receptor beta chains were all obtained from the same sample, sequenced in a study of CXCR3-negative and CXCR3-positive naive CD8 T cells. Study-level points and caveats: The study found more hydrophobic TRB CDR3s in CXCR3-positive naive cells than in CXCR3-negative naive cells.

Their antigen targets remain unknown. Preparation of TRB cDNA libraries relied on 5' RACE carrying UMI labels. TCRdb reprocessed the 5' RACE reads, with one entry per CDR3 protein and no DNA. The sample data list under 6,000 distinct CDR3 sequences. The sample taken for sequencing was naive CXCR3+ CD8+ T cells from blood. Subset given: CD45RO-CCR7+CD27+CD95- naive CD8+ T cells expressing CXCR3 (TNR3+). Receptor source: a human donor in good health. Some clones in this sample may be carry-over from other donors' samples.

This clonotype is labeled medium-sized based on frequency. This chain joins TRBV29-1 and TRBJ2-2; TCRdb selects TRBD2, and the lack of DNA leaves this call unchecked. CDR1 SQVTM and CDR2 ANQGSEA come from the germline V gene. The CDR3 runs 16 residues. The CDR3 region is CSVEDLVQGVTGELFF.

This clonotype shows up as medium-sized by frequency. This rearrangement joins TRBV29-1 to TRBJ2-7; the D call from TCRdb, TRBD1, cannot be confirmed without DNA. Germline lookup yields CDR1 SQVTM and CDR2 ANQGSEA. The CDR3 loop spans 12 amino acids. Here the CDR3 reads CSVVPGGNEQYF.

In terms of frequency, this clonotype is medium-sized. The chain's CDR3 is CASSYREGMNTEAFF. This chain connects TRBV6-5 to TRBJ1-1. In germline, CDR1 is MNHEY, CDR2 SVGAGI. This CDR3 region has 15 residues.

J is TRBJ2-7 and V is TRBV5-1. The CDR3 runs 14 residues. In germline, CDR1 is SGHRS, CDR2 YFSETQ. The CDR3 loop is CASSLGQASYEQYF.

Here the CDR3 reads CSVEEGSSYEQYF. V and J are TRBV29-1 and TRBJ2-7. The CDR3 is made up of 13 amino acids. CDR1 SQVTM and CDR2 ANQGSEA come from the germline V gene.

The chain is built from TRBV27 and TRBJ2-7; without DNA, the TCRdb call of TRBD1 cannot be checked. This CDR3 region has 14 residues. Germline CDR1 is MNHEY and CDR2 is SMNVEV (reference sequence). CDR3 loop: CASSLSWAGETQYF.

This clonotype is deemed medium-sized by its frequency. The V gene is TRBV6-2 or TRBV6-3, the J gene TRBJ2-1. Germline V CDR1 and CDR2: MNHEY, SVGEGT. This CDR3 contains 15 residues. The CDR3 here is CASSLTGSSYNEQFF.

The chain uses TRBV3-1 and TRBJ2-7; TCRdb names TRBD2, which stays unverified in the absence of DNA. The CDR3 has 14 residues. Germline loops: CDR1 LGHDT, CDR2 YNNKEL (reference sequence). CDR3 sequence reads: CASSQGPPTYEQYF.

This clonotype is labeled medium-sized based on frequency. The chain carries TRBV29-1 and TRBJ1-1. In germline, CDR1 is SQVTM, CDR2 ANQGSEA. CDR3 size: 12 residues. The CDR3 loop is CSGEGSGTEAFF.

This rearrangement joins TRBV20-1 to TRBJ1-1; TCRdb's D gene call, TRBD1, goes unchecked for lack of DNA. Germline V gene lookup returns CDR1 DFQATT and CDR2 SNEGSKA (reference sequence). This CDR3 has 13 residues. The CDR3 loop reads CSAKAAMNTEAFF.

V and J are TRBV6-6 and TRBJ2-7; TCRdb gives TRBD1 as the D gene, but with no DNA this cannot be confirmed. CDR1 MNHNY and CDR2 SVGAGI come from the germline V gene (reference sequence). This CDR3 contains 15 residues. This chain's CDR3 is CASSEGQGAAYEQYF.

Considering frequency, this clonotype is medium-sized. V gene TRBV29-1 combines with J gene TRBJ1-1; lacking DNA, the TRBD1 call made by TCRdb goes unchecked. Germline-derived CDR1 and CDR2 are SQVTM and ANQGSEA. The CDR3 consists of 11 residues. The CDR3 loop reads CSAQRGTEAFF.

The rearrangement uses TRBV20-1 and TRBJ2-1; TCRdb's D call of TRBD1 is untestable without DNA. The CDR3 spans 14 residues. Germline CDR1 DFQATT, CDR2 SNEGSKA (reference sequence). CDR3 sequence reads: CSVRDRSSYNEQFF.

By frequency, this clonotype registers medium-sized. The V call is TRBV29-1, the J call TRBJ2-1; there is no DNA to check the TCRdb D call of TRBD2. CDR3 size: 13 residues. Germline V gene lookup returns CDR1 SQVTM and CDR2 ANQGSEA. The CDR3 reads CSVVAGGPDEQFF.

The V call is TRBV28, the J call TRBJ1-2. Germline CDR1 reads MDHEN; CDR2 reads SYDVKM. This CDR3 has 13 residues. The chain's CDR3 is CASSFGRTYGYTF.

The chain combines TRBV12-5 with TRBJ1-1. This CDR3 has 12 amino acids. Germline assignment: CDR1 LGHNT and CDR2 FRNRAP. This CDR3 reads CASRVADTEAFF.

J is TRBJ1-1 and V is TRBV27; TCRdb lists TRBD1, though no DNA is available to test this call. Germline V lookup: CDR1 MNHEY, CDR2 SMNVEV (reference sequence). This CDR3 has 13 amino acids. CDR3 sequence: CASSLGRVTEAFF.

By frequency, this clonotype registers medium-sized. The CDR3 spells CSDGTGGTQYF. This chain connects TRBV29-1 to TRBJ2-5; TCRdb's D call of TRBD1 is untestable without DNA. CDR1 and CDR2 (germline): SQVTM, ANQGSEA. The CDR3 runs 11 residues.

The CDR3 loop reads CASRSTRSSYNEQFF. The chain carries TRBV6-2 or TRBV6-3 and TRBJ2-1. Germline V gene lookup returns CDR1 MNHEY and CDR2 SVGEGT. This CDR3 region has 15 residues.

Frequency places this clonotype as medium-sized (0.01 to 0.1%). CDR3 protein: CSALDMGVSTYTDTQYF. The chain recombines TRBV20-1 with TRBJ2-3; the D gene TCRdb calls, TRBD1, cannot be checked with no DNA. This CDR3 contains 17 residues. CDR1 is DFQATT, CDR2 SNEGSKA, per germline (reference sequence).

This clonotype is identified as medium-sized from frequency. CDR3: CASSVGSGQVNTEAFF. The chain couples TRBV9 to TRBJ1-1; TCRdb's D gene call, TRBD1, goes unchecked for lack of DNA. The germline V gene encodes CDR1 SGDLS and CDR2 YYNGEE. The CDR3 is 16 residues long.

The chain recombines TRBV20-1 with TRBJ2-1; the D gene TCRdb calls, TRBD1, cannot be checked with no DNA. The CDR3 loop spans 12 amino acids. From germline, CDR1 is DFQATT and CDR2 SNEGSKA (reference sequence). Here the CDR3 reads CSASGTVNEQFF.

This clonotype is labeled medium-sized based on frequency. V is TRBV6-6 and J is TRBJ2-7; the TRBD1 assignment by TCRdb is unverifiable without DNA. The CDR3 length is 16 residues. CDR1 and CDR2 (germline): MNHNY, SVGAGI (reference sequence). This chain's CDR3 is CASSLSFGQGGYEQYF.

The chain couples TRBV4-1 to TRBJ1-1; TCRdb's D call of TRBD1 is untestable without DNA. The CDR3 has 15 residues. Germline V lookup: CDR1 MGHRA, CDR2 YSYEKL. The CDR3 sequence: CASSLNREVRTEAFF.

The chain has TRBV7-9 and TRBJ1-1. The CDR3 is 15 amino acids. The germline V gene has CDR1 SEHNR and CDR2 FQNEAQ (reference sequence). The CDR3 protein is CASSSLGSGNTEAFF. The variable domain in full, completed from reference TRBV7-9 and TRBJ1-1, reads DTGVSQNPRHKITKRGQNVTFRCDPISEHNRLYWYRQTLGQGPEFLTYFQNEAQLEKSRLLSDRFSAERPKGSFSTLEIQRTEQGDSAMYLCASSSLGSGNTEAFFGQGTRLTVV.

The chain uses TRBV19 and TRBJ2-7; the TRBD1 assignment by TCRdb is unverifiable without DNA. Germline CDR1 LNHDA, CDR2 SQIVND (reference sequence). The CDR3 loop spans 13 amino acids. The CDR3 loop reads CASWWTGSYEQYF.

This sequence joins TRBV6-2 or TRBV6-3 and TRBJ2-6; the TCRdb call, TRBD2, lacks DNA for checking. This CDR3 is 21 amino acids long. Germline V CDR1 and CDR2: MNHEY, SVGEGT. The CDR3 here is CASSPPTLTHEGISGANVLTF.

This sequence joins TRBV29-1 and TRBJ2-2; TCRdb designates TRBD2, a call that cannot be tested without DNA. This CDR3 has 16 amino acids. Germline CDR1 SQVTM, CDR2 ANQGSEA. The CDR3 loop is CSVDLAGAINTGELFF.

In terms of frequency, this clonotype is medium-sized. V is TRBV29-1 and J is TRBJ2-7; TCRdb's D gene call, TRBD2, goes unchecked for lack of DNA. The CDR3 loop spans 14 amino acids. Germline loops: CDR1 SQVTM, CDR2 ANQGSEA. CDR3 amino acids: CSVEGGLRAYEQYF.

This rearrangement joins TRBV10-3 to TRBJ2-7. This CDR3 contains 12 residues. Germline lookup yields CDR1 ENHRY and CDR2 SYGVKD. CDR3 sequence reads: CAISESAYEQYF.

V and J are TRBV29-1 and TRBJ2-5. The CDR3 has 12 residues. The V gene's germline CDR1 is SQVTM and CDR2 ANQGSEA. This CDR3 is CSVEGDQETQYF.

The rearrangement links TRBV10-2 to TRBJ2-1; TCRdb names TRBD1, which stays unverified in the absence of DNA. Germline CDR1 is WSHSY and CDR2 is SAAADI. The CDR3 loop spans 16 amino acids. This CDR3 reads CASSEWSGQGYNEQFF.